Detailed here is one TCR beta chain. Its antigen is as yet unknown. These data come from a study of vaccination effects on CD4 cells after COVID-19. Within the ViraFEST assay, antigen-specific CD4+ T cells underwent expansion with viral peptide pools prior to sequencing. Culture proceeded for about 11 days, and CD4+ T cells were then isolated. Each participant was given two doses of one vaccine (BNT162b2 or mRNA-1273). Vaccine recipients, nucleocapsid antibody negative, had no prior SARS-CoV-2 infection. Culturing of a few million PBMC per well took place with approximately 10 IU/ml IL-2 and 9.5 to 10 ug/ml peptides. The V and J ends lost 8 bases and 2 bases respectively, with 14 bases between them. This CDR3 comprises 14 residues. CDR1 is MNHEY, CDR2 SVGAGI, per germline. Findings of the study overall: Healthy vaccinees showed cross-reactivity with common cold coronaviruses in only 1 of 255 vaccine-induced clones. Vaccine- and infection-induced clones showed marked clonal contraction late following vaccination.

Repertoires were generated with immunoSEQ multiplex PCR, while TCRdb's copy carries only in-frame clones and drops some. This table holds about 46,000 clones, under 85% found once. The sequencing used CD4+ T cells from PBMCs cultured with HCoV-OC43 spike peptides, collected after COVID-19 vaccination. The subset denotes: HCoV-OC43 spike overlapping peptide pool stimulation. V gene TRBV6-5 combines with J gene TRBJ2-3; weak D call: TRBD2 (5 bases). The source of this sequence is a human donor who received a COVID-19 vaccine. CDR3 loop: CASRRSGNTDTQYF. The CDR3 bases are TGTGCCAGCCGACGAAGCGGAAACACAGATACGCAGTATTTT.